This record looks at one TCR beta chain sequence and its context. Antigen unknown. The entry originates in a study of shared clonotypes between healthy human individuals. Findings of the study overall: Compared with clonotypes that all four donors shared, non-shared clonotypes had lower generation probabilities.

Each sorted subset replicate got 200 ng genomic DNA, about 33,000 genomes. Repertoires were generated with immunoSEQ multiplex PCR, while TCRdb's copy carries only in-frame clones and drops some. The table lists some 2,400,000 clones, 95% of them singletons, with approximately 0.13% in the top ten. The clonotype originates from a man between 18 and 35 years old in good health. Sequenced material: naive CD4+ T cells sorted from blood. Subset defined: CD45RA+ positively selected.

CDR3 DNA sequence: TGCGCCAGCAGCCAAGAACGCGGGAGGGCGGGGAATGAGCAGTTCTTC. This sequence encodes CASSQERGRAGNEQFF. The chain uses TRBV4-3 and TRBJ2-1, with 9 bases lining up with TRBD2. This CDR3 comprises 16 residues. The J segment lost 7 bases and the V segment lost 0 bases, leaving 7 bases of the junction unmatched. Germline V lookup: CDR1 LGHNA, CDR2 YSLEER.